The 31 T cell receptor beta chains listed next were all sequenced from one sample in a study of blood T cells in healthy people across ages. For the second PCR, which ran for about 7 to 11 cycles, a sample-barcoded 5' primer and a J-beta primer mix were used. A single record per CDR3 protein comes from TCRdb applying MiXCR to the 5' RACE reads. The data contain around 1,500,000 distinct CDR3 sequences, about 30% of them singletons. Sequencing was done on a sample of blood. These receptors all come from a woman aged 25 to 45 in good health.

This clonotype has a count of ten or more. The V and J genes are TRBV7-9 and TRBJ2-5, with D tentatively TRBD1 (7 bases). CDR1 and CDR2 from the germline V gene are SEHNR and FQNEAQ (reference sequence). The CDR3 extends over 14 amino acids. V gave up 4 bases and J gave up 5 bases, with 14 bases separating them. CDR3 amino acids: CASSSVTGRETQYF. CDR3 DNA: TGTGCCAGCAGCTCGGTGACAGGGAGGGAGACCCAGTACTTC.

This clonotype was seen ten or more times. CDR3 nucleotides: TGTGCCAGCAGTTACTCGAACGGGAATTACGAGCAGTACTTC. Translating it yields CASSYSNGNYEQYF. The chain couples TRBV6-6 to TRBJ2-7; a possible D gene is TRBD2 (5 bases). CDR1 and CDR2 from the germline V gene are MNHNY and SVGAGI (reference sequence). This CDR3 spans 14 amino acids. With 0 bases removed from V and 4 bases from J, the gap between germline ends came to 10 bases.

The chain recombines TRBV3-1 with TRBJ1-2; 8 bases agree with TRBD1. Per germline, CDR1 LGHDT and CDR2 YNNKEL (reference sequence). With 7 bases clipped from V and 4 bases from J, the junction kept 14 bases outside the gene matches. The CDR3 is made up of 16 amino acids. The CDR3 loop reads CASNPQIGTGTYGYTF. Written as DNA, the CDR3 is TGTGCCAGCAACCCCCAAATCGGGACAGGAACCTATGGCTACACCTTC.

The sample holds many counts of this clonotype. The chain employs TRBV20-1 and TRBJ2-7; 7 bases are a match to TRBD1. The germline V gene encodes CDR1 DFQATT and CDR2 SNEGSKA (reference sequence). This CDR3 comprises 13 residues. V was pared by 4 bases and J by 0 bases, with 3 bases of the junction left unmatched. DNA for the CDR3: TGCAGTGCTAACAGGGGTGTCTCCTACGAGCAGTACTTC. The encoded protein is CSANRGVSYEQYF.

This clonotype was found many times. This sequence joins TRBV6-5 and TRBJ2-7; maybe TRBD1 (7 bases). The CDR3 covers 14 residues. Germline V gene data show CDR1 as MNHEY and CDR2 as SVGAGI. V lost 6 bases to trimming and J lost 3 bases, with 15 bases between them. The CDR3 sequence: CASSRGDSDYEQYF. CDR3 nucleotide sequence: TGTGCCAGCAGCCGCGGGGACAGCGACTACGAGCAGTACTTC.

The rearrangement links TRBV20-1 to TRBJ2-6; TRBD2 aligns across 9 bases. Germline values: CDR1 DFQATT, CDR2 SNEGSKA (reference sequence). Unmatched junction bases numbered 3, after V lost 6 bases and J lost 0 bases. This CDR3 is 15 amino acids long. The chain's CDR3 is CSADSGSSGANVLTF. The CDR3 coding sequence is TGCAGTGCGGATAGCGGGAGCTCTGGGGCCAACGTCCTGACTTTC.

As to this clonotype: A much larger clone sits a single nucleotide away, making a read error possible. J is TRBJ2-5 and V is TRBV12-3 or TRBV12-4, with D possibly matching TRBD1 (7 bases). Trimming removed 6 bases at V and 5 bases at J, with 19 bases between. This CDR3 has 15 amino acids. The CDR3 DNA reads as TGTGCCAGCAGCCCCTTTGCGACAGGGAGGGAGACCCAGTACTTC. The encoded protein is CASSPFATGRETQYF.

Points on this clonotype: Likely a read error: the CDR3 ends without its conserved phenylalanine or tryptophan. This chain joins TRBV6-2 or TRBV6-3 and TRBJ2-6; D remains ambiguous. The V end was cut by 5 bases, the J end by 4 bases, with 12 bases between. This CDR3 spans 15 amino acids. CDR1 and CDR2 from the germline V gene are MNHEY and SVGEGT. DNA for the CDR3: TGTGCCAGCAGTGTCAGAACCAGCGGGGCCAACGTCCTGACTGTC. Amino acids: CASSVRTSGANVLTV.

This chain connects TRBV7-2 to TRBJ1-1, with D unclear. Trimming cost V 5 bases and J 10 bases, with 14 bases left between them. This CDR3 comprises 12 residues. From germline, CDR1 is SGHTA and CDR2 FQGNSA. The CDR3 DNA is TGTGCCAGCAGCCCCCCCGGTGGGGTAGCTTTCTTT. As protein: CASSPPGGVAFF.

The table lists this clonotype with a few counts. The chain links TRBV7-2 to TRBJ2-5; 9 bases align to TRBD1. This CDR3 region has 15 residues. Per germline, CDR1 SGHTA and CDR2 FQGNSA. V lost 6 bases and J lost 2; bases outside the gene matches: 7. Written as DNA, the CDR3 is TGTGCCAGCAGACGGGACAGGGAGAGACAAGAGACCCAGTACTTC. Its protein is CASRRDRERQETQYF.

This clonotype was counted only a few times. The V and J genes are TRBV12-3 or TRBV12-4 and TRBJ1-2; D remains ambiguous. The V end was cut by 6 bases, the J end by 7 bases, with 21 bases between. The CDR3 runs 15 residues. This chain's CDR3 is CASRPTRFATPGYTF. The CDR3 nucleotides read TGTGCCAGCAGACCCACAAGATTCGCCACGCCTGGCTACACCTTC.

The DNA for the CDR3 is TGCGCCAGCAGCTTGACTGGGCTAGCGGGGGGTATACAAGAGACCCAGTACTTC. This sequence encodes CASSLTGLAGGIQETQYF. The V and J genes are TRBV5-1 and TRBJ2-5; TRBD2 matches at 11 bases. Germline V gene lookup returns CDR1 SGHRS and CDR2 YFSETQ. The CDR3 consists of 18 residues. The ends lost 1 base at V and 2 bases at J; junction bases unmatched: 10.

The table lists this clonotype with a few counts. The chain recombines TRBV7-2 with TRBJ2-7; D may be TRBD1 (6 bases). Trimming left V 5 bases short and J 3 bases short, with 20 bases between. This CDR3 region has 16 residues. CDR1 and CDR2 from the germline V gene are SGHTA and FQGNSA. The CDR3 DNA is TGTGCCAGCAGCCCCCCCCCCTGGGACATAAACTACGAGCAGTACTTC. Protein sequence: CASSPPPWDINYEQYF.

For this clonotype: A much larger clonotype is one base distant, so this may be a read error. The chain has TRBV7-6 and TRBJ1-5; the D gene is possibly TRBD1 (6 bases). Germline V CDR1 and CDR2: SGHVS, FNYEAQ. The CDR3 runs to 13 residues. In DNA form, the CDR3 reads TGTGCCAGCAGCTTAGGGACAGACCAGCCCCGGCATTTT. Protein: CASSLGTDQPRHF. Complete variable domain (other parts from reference TRBV7-6 and TRBJ1-5): GAGVSQSPRYKVTKRGQDVALRCDPISGHVSLYWYRQALGQGPEFLTYFNYEAQQDKSGLPNDRFSAERPEGSISTLTIQRTEQRDSAMYRCASSLGTDQPRHFGDGTRLSIL.

The CDR3 DNA sequence: TGCAGTGCTGAAGGGGGTGCAACTAATGAAAAACTGTTTTTT. Amino acid sequence: CSAEGGATNEKLFF. The chain combines TRBV20-1 with TRBJ1-4; D may be TRBD1 (6 bases). The germline gives CDR1 DFQATT, CDR2 SNEGSKA (reference sequence). Trimming removed 5 bases at V and 0 bases at J, with 10 bases between. The CDR3 contains 14 residues.

The J gene is TRBJ1-1, the V gene TRBV4-2; D uncertain. CDR1 is LGHNA, CDR2 YNFKEQ, per germline. CDR3 length equals 14 residues. The V gene lost 0 bases and the J gene lost 0 bases, with 5 bases spanning the gap. The CDR3 is CASSQDLVNTEAFF. In nucleotides, the CDR3 is TGTGCCAGCAGCCAAGATCTAGTGAACACTGAAGCTTTCTTT.

The genes are TRBV28 and TRBJ2-3, with D unresolved. Trimming left V 2 bases short and J 6 bases short, with 6 bases between. The CDR3 covers 12 residues. Germline values: CDR1 MDHEN, CDR2 SYDVKM. The CDR3 sequence is CASSLGYDTQYF. The DNA of the CDR3 is TGTGCCAGCAGTTTAGGATACGATACGCAGTATTTT.

This clonotype was seen ten or more times. The V and J genes are TRBV7-6 and TRBJ2-7; the match to TRBD1 covers 7 bases. The V and J ends lost 0 bases and 8 bases, in that order; junction bases with no gene match: 7. The CDR3 covers 14 residues. The germline V gene has CDR1 SGHVS and CDR2 FNYEAQ. CDR3 sequence reads: CASSLATGTVKQYF. The CDR3 nucleotides read TGTGCCAGCAGCTTAGCTACCGGGACAGTGAAGCAGTACTTC.

Notes on this clonotype: The junction and the germline gene differ at one end; a read error may be behind it. The CDR3 DNA reads as TGTGCCTGCAGTCCAAATTTAGCGGGGTGGCTAGAGACCCAGTACTTC. Residues: CACSPNLAGWLETQYF. The gene calls are TRBV12-3 or TRBV12-4 and TRBJ2-5; 8 bases match TRBD2. There are 16 residues in the CDR3.

Turning to this clonotype: At one end, the junction sequence differs from germline, possibly due to a read error. V gene TRBV7-9 combines with J gene TRBJ1-2; D unresolved. Germline V gene sequence: CDR1 SEHNR, CDR2 FQNEAQ (reference sequence). CDR3 length equals 16 residues. The CDR3 is CASSPKGVGSVYGHTF. DNA of the CDR3: TGTGCCAGCAGCCCCAAAGGAGTAGGGTCCGTTTATGGCCACACCTTC.

This chain connects TRBV5-1 to TRBJ1-2; D is unclear. CDR1 and CDR2 (germline): SGHRS, YFSETQ. The CDR3 totals 15 residues. V was pared by 2 bases and J by 0 bases, with 11 bases between. CDR3 in amino acids: CASSLPGGANYGYTF. In nucleotides, the CDR3 is TGCGCCAGCAGCTTACCCGGCGGAGCTAACTATGGCTACACCTTC.

Many counts were recorded for this clonotype. The chain has TRBV6-5 and TRBJ1-2; 7 nucleotides match TRBD1. Germline V CDR1 and CDR2: MNHEY, SVGAGI. J gave up 5 bases and V 1 base, and 13 bases lay outside the gene matches. CDR3 length equals 17 residues. In DNA form, the CDR3 reads TGTGCCAGCAGTTACTATGGCACAGACAGGGCCACTTATGGCTACACCTTC. Protein: CASSYYGTDRATYGYTF.

This chain links TRBV6-1 with TRBJ2-1, with 8 positions matching TRBD2. The closer fit of TRBJ2-7 to the DNA end suggests the J call may be wrong. There are 14 residues in the CDR3. CDR1 and CDR2 from the germline V gene are MNHNS and SASEGT. The CDR3 coding sequence is TGTGCCAGCAGTACTAGCGGATCCTACAATGAGCAGTACTTC. This codes for CASSTSGSYNEQYF.

The chain is built from TRBV12-3 or TRBV12-4 and TRBJ2-5; D is unclear. This CDR3 region has 11 residues. Trimming cost V 6 bases and J 7 bases, with 9 bases left between them. The CDR3 DNA reads as TGTGCCAGCAGCACTAAGGGGACCCAGTACTTC. Translation: CASSTKGTQYF.

Note on this clonotype: An end of the junction does not agree with germline; a read error may underlie this. The V gene is TRBV15, the J gene TRBJ2-6, with 8 bases that match TRBD1. This CDR3 is 20 amino acids long. Germline V CDR1 and CDR2: LNHNV, YYDKDF (reference sequence). The CDR3 DNA is TGTGCCACCAGCAGAGTCTGGGGGACAGGCCTTCTCTCTGGGGCCAACATCCTGACTTTC. Translating gives CATSRVWGTGLLSGANILTF.

This clonotype was found a few times. The chain employs TRBV21-1 and TRBJ2-1; the table's D call, TRBD1, has no DNA check behind it. TRBV21-1 is a listed pseudogene. CDR3 length: 13 residues. The DNA of the CDR3 is TGTGCCAAAACCGTTACGGGCCGCCGGGGGCAGTTCTTC. Translation gives CAKTVTGRRGQFF.

This clonotype was seen at least ten times. V gene TRBV28 combines with J gene TRBJ2-6; 7 bases are shared with TRBD1. Germline V gives CDR1 MDHEN, CDR2 SYDVKM. With V trimmed by 0 bases and J by 1 base, 3 bases remained unmatched. The CDR3 is 17 amino acids. The CDR3: CASSLWRTGSGANVLTF. The CDR3 DNA sequence: TGTGCCAGCAGTTTATGGCGGACAGGATCTGGGGCCAACGTCCTGACTTTC.

The rearrangement uses TRBV10-3 and TRBJ1-4, with TRBD1 as a possible D gene (6 bases). The CDR3 length is 14 residues. Trimming cost V 3 bases and J 3 bases, with 8 bases left between them. Per germline, CDR1 ENHRY and CDR2 SYGVKD. CDR3 sequence reads: CAISDRGANEKLFF. Here the CDR3 DNA reads TGTGCCATCAGTGACAGGGGAGCTAATGAAAAACTGTTTTTT.

This clonotype was counted at least ten times. The chain joins TRBV7-3 to TRBJ1-2; the D gene is possibly TRBD1 (5 bases). The CDR3 loop spans 14 amino acids. The V gene lost 2 bases and the J gene lost 7 bases, with 14 bases spanning the gap. Germline values: CDR1 SGHTA, CDR2 FQGTGA. DNA of the CDR3: TGTGCCAGCAGCTTACAGGACGGGGGTGCTGGCTACACCTTC. Its protein is CASSLQDGGAGYTF.

Of note for this clonotype: Being one base from a much bigger clone, this may be a read error. This sequence joins TRBV29-1 and TRBJ2-4, with TRBD2 matching 7 bases. With 5 bases clipped from V and 9 bases from J, the junction kept 7 bases outside the gene matches. There are 12 residues in the CDR3. Germline lookup yields CDR1 SQVTM and CDR2 ANQGSEA. The CDR3, as DNA: TGCAGCGTTAGTGGCGGGAGATCCATTCAGTACTTC. Translating gives CSVSGGRSIQYF.

This rearrangement joins TRBV7-2 to TRBJ2-3; tentative D call: TRBD2 (6 bases). This CDR3 contains 13 residues. Germline V gene data show CDR1 as SGHTA and CDR2 as FQGNSA. Trimming shortened V by 3 bases and J by 7 bases, and 11 bases separated the two germline ends. CDR3 amino acids: CASSLAREYTQYF. CDR3 DNA sequence: TGTGCCAGCAGCTTGGCCCGGGAGTATACGCAGTATTTT.